A selection of T cell receptor beta chains follows, all from one sample in a study of T-cell reconstitution after alpha-beta-depleted transplantation in children. One entry per CDR3 protein results from TCRdb running MiXCR on the PCR reads. The sample lists about 360,000 distinct CDR3 sequences, 13% occurring once. Material: PBMCs, obtained from the stem cell graft. These receptors were taken from a human donor who donated a stem cell graft to a child with Fanconi anemia. CDR3s include the opening cysteine and the closing phenylalanine or tryptophan. Each record gives: CDR3 DNA, CDR3 protein, J gene, clone size, V gene, D gene. D genes are given only for firm matches. Clone size appears in some rows only: once, few, many, or a class for an expanded clone.

cdr3_nt: TGCGCCAGCAGCTCCTTAGACACTGAAGCTTTCTTT; cdr3_aa: CASSSLDTEAFF; j_call: TRBJ1-1; clone_size: many; v_call: TRBV5-1; d_call: -
cdr3_nt: TGTGCCAGCAGATCGGCCATTAACACCGGGGAGCTGTTTTTT; cdr3_aa: CASRSAINTGELFF; j_call: TRBJ2-2; clone_size: -; v_call: TRBV11-2; d_call: -
cdr3_nt: TGTGCCAGCAGCCCCGGGGGAAATAATGAAAAACTGTTTTTT; cdr3_aa: CASSPGGNNEKLFF; j_call: TRBJ1-4; clone_size: few; v_call: TRBV7-2; d_call: -
cdr3_nt: TGTGCCAGCAGCCAAGGTCCAGATTTCAGCAATCAGCCCCAGCATTTT; cdr3_aa: CASSQGPDFSNQPQHF; j_call: TRBJ1-5; clone_size: many; v_call: TRBV4-2; d_call: -
cdr3_nt: TGTGCCAGCAGTTTCCTGAGGGACAGACAAGAGACCCAGTACTTC; cdr3_aa: CASSFLRDRQETQYF; j_call: TRBJ2-5; clone_size: -; v_call: TRBV6-9; d_call: TRBD1
cdr3_nt: TGTGCCAGCAGTTACTCGACGGGAGACACTGAAGCTTTCTTT; cdr3_aa: CASSYSTGDTEAFF; j_call: TRBJ1-1; clone_size: -; v_call: TRBV6-5; d_call: -
cdr3_nt: TGTGCCAGCAGTCCCCCCGGGCCAGGCGATGGCTACACCTTC; cdr3_aa: CASSPPGPGDGYTF; j_call: TRBJ1-2; clone_size: -; v_call: TRBV6-1; d_call: -
cdr3_nt: TGTGCCAGCGCCCCAGGGGGGGTGAACTACGAGCAGTACTTC; cdr3_aa: CASAPGGVNYEQYF; j_call: TRBJ2-7; clone_size: few; v_call: TRBV4-2; d_call: -
cdr3_nt: TGTGCCAGCAGCCAAGAGGGAGGGCGTGGGACTGAAGCTTTCTTT; cdr3_aa: CASSQEGGRGTEAFF; j_call: TRBJ1-1; clone_size: -; v_call: TRBV3-1; d_call: -
cdr3_nt: TGCAGTGTTAGCGGGAGGGGCCAAGAGACCCAGTACTTC; cdr3_aa: CSVSGRGQETQYF; j_call: TRBJ2-5; clone_size: few; v_call: TRBV29-1; d_call: TRBD2
cdr3_nt: TGCAGTGCTGGCGACCTTAACAGGGGGCGTTGGGGCTACACCTTC; cdr3_aa: CSAGDLNRGRWGYTF; j_call: TRBJ1-2; clone_size: -; v_call: TRBV20-1; d_call: TRBD1
cdr3_nt: TGCGCCAGCAGTGCCGGGACGGTCTCCTCCTACGAGCAGTACTTC; cdr3_aa: CASSAGTVSSYEQYF; j_call: TRBJ2-7; clone_size: many; v_call: TRBV10-1; d_call: -
cdr3_nt: TGTGCCAGCAGTCCCCGGACTAGCGGGACAGATACGCAGTATTTT; cdr3_aa: CASSPRTSGTDTQYF; j_call: TRBJ2-3; clone_size: many; v_call: TRBV12-3/TRBV12-4; d_call: TRBD2
cdr3_nt: TGTGCCAGCTCACCGGTGACCATGAACACTGAAGCTTTCTTT; cdr3_aa: CASSPVTMNTEAFF; j_call: TRBJ1-1; clone_size: few; v_call: TRBV18; d_call: -
cdr3_nt: TGTGCCACCAGCACCCGGACTAGCGTGCCGTTCTTC; cdr3_aa: CATSTRTSVPFF; j_call: TRBJ2-1; clone_size: many; v_call: TRBV15; d_call: TRBD2
cdr3_nt: TGCGCCAGCAGCCCAGGGACTCGAGCCTACGAGCAGTACTTC; cdr3_aa: CASSPGTRAYEQYF; j_call: TRBJ2-7; clone_size: once; v_call: TRBV5-1; d_call: -
cdr3_nt: TGTGCCAGCAGTGAAGCCCTGAACTATGGCTACACCTTC; cdr3_aa: CASSEALNYGYTF; j_call: TRBJ1-2; clone_size: few; v_call: TRBV2; d_call: -
cdr3_nt: TGCGCCAGCAGCTTGGGAGAGCGGGGGGCCTACTCCTACGAGCAGTACTTC; cdr3_aa: CASSLGERGAYSYEQYF; j_call: TRBJ2-7; clone_size: -; v_call: TRBV5-1; d_call: TRBD2
cdr3_nt: TGTGCCAGCAGTTTATCGGGGGGGACCACTGAAGCTTTCTTT; cdr3_aa: CASSLSGGTTEAFF; j_call: TRBJ1-1; clone_size: many; v_call: TRBV27; d_call: -
cdr3_nt: TGCGCCAGCAGCCAAGACGTCGGGGACAGCTCCTACAATGAGCAGTTCTTC; cdr3_aa: CASSQDVGDSSYNEQFF; j_call: TRBJ2-1; clone_size: many; v_call: TRBV4-3; d_call: TRBD1
cdr3_nt: TGTGCCAGCAGTCTGGTCTACAATGAGCAGTTCTTC; cdr3_aa: CASSLVYNEQFF; j_call: TRBJ2-1; clone_size: many; v_call: TRBV12-3/TRBV12-4; d_call: -
cdr3_nt: TGTGCCAGCAGCCCGTCGACAGGCCATGCGAACACCGGGGAGCTGTTTTTT; cdr3_aa: CASSPSTGHANTGELFF; j_call: TRBJ2-2; clone_size: -; v_call: TRBV4-2; d_call: -
cdr3_nt: TGTGCCAGCTCCATACAACAGGGTGGCACTGAAGCTTTCTTT; cdr3_aa: CASSIQQGGTEAFF; j_call: TRBJ1-1; clone_size: -; v_call: TRBV18; d_call: -
cdr3_nt: TGTGCCAGCAGCTACAGGACGGCCGGCTACAATGAGCAGTTCTTC; cdr3_aa: CASSYRTAGYNEQFF; j_call: TRBJ2-1; clone_size: -; v_call: TRBV11-3; d_call: -
cdr3_nt: TGTGCCACCAGTGGGTTGCGGGGGGGCATAATTGATGAGCAGTTCTTC; cdr3_aa: CATSGLRGGIIDEQFF; j_call: TRBJ2-1; clone_size: -; v_call: TRBV24-1; d_call: TRBD2
cdr3_nt: TGTGCCAGCTCTCCTCAAGGCGGGGACTACAATGAGCAGTTCTTC; cdr3_aa: CASSPQGGDYNEQFF; j_call: TRBJ2-1; clone_size: -; v_call: TRBV18; d_call: -
cdr3_nt: TGTGCCAGCAGTTCAGCAGGGGACTCCTACAATGAGCAGTTCTTC; cdr3_aa: CASSSAGDSYNEQFF; j_call: TRBJ2-1; clone_size: -; v_call: TRBV6-2/TRBV6-3; d_call: -
cdr3_nt: TGTGCCAGCAGCTCGAAGACAGGGGAGAAGAGCACAGATACGCAGTATTTT; cdr3_aa: CASSSKTGEKSTDTQYF; j_call: TRBJ2-3; clone_size: many; v_call: TRBV13; d_call: TRBD1
cdr3_nt: TGTGCCAGCAGCCCGGTGGGGCGTTCGAACACTGAAGCTTTCTTT; cdr3_aa: CASSPVGRSNTEAFF; j_call: TRBJ1-1; clone_size: -; v_call: TRBV5-4; d_call: -
cdr3_nt: TGTGCCAGCAGAGGACGAATGACGGTCACTACTGAAGCTTTCTTT; cdr3_aa: CASRGRMTVTTEAFF; j_call: TRBJ1-1; clone_size: -; v_call: TRBV6-1; d_call: -
cdr3_nt: TGTGCCAGCAGGAAGGTAACTTATAGCAATCAGCCCCAGCATTTT; cdr3_aa: CASRKVTYSNQPQHF; j_call: TRBJ1-5; clone_size: -; v_call: TRBV6-1; d_call: -
cdr3_nt: TGTGCCAGCAGCCAAGGACAGGTCCAAGCGGAGACCCAGTACTTC; cdr3_aa: CASSQGQVQAETQYF; j_call: TRBJ2-5; clone_size: few; v_call: TRBV3-1; d_call: -
cdr3_nt: TGTGCTAGTCGGGGACTAGCAGAAGGGCAGTTCTTC; cdr3_aa: CASRGLAEGQFF; j_call: TRBJ2-1; clone_size: many; v_call: TRBV12-5; d_call: TRBD2
cdr3_nt: TGTGCCACCAGTGATGACATGTCAGCAGATACGCAGTATTTT; cdr3_aa: CATSDDMSADTQYF; j_call: TRBJ2-3; clone_size: -; v_call: TRBV24-1; d_call: -
cdr3_nt: TGTGCCGTTGTTCGGGGCGCCGGTGGGGAGACCCAGTACTTC; cdr3_aa: CAVVRGAGGETQYF; j_call: TRBJ2-5; clone_size: few; v_call: TRBV2; d_call: -
cdr3_nt: TGTGCCAGCAGCGGCACAGGGGGCAATTCACCCCTCCACTTT; cdr3_aa: CASSGTGGNSPLHF; j_call: TRBJ1-6; clone_size: few; v_call: TRBV5-5; d_call: TRBD1
cdr3_nt: TGCGCCACCTACGACGGGGCGCAGAAACTGTTTTTT; cdr3_aa: CATYDGAQKLFF; j_call: TRBJ1-4; clone_size: -; v_call: TRBV5-1; d_call: -